This TCR beta chain emerged from a study of blood T cell repertoires in COVID-19. This clone was picked up one time. With 1 base clipped from V and 5 bases from J, the junction kept 7 bases outside the gene matches. Germline lookup yields CDR1 LGHNA and CDR2 YNFKEQ. This CDR3 comprises 15 residues. Sequencing used immunoSEQ multiplex PCR; TCRdb keeps in-frame clones, though not all of them. Among tens of thousands of clones listed, around 79% were seen once. The sequencing sample was made of peripheral blood. This receptor was obtained from a man aged 65-85 years with acute or convalescent COVID-19. The chain combines TRBV4-2 with TRBJ1-1, with 7 positions matching TRBD1. The DNA of the CDR3 is TGTGCCAGCAGCCAAGCGGGACAGCTGGTGACTGAAGCTTTCTTT. Protein product: CASSQAGQLVTEAFF.